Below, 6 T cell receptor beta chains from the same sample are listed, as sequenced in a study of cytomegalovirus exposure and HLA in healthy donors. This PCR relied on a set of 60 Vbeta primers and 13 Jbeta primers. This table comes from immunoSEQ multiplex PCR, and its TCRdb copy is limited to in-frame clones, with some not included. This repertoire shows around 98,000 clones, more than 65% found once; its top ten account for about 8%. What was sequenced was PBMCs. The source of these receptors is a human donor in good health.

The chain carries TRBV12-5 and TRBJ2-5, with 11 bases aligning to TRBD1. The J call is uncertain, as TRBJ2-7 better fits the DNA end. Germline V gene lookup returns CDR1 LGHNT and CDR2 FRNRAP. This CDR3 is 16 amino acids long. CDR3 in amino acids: CASGLAPGQGAYEQYF. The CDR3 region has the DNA TGTGCTAGTGGGCTTGCCCCGGGACAGGGGGCCTACGAGCAGTACTTC.

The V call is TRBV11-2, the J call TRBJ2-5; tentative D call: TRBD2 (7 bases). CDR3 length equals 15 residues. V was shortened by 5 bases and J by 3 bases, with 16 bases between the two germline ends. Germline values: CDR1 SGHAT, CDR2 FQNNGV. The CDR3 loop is CASSLGGAGKETQYF. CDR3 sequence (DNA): TGTGCCAGCAGCCTTGGGGGGGCAGGGAAAGAGACCCAGTACTTC.

CDR3 nucleotide sequence: TGTGCCAGCAGCTTCCGGGGGGGGCATGGTAATGAGCAGTTCTTC. Translating it yields CASSFRGGHGNEQFF. The rearrangement links TRBV11-1 to TRBJ2-1, with TRBD2 matching over 8 bases. Germline CDR1 and CDR2: SGHAT and FQDESV (reference sequence). CDR3 length: 15 residues. V lost 3 bases and J lost 7; bases outside the gene matches: 8.

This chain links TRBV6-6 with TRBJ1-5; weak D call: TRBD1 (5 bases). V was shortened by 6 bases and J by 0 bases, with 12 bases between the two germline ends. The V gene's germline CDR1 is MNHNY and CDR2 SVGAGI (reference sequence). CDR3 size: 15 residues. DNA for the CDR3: TGTGCCAGCAGCGGGGGTCTTGATAGCAATCAGCCCCAGCATTTT. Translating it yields CASSGGLDSNQPQHF.

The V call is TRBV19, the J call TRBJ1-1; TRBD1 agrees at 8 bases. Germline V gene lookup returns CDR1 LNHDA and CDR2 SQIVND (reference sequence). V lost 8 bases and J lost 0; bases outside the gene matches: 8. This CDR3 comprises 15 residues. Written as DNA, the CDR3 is TGTGCCAGTTCCTGGACAGGGTCCATGAACACTGAAGCTTTCTTT. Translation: CASSWTGSMNTEAFF.

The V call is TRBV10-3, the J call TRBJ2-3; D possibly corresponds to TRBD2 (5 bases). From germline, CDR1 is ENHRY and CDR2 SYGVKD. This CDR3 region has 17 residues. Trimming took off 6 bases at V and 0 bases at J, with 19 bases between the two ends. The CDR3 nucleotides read TGTGCCATCAGCCCATCCCAAGGAGGACTGAGCACAGATACGCAGTATTTT. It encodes CAISPSQGGLSTDTQYF.